A single sample gave rise to the 14 T cell receptor beta chains below, sequenced in a study of PD-1 blockade in classical Hodgkin lymphoma. Profiled with immunoSEQ multiplex PCR; TCRdb holds only in-frame clones, not every one. The sample yields tens of thousands of clones, approximately 70% seen once. Time point defined: cycle 4 day 1 (C4D1), after about 6 weeks of nivolumab. Every patient was affected by relapse after autologous stem cell transplantation, while exposure to brentuximab vedotin was not uniform. The material sequenced was peripheral blood mononuclear cells (PBMCs), taken before the fourth cycle of nivolumab. All receptors derive from a human donor with classical Hodgkin lymphoma.

The chain recombines TRBV28 with TRBJ1-5; no definite D call. Germline V gives CDR1 MDHEN, CDR2 SYDVKM. With 6 bases removed from V and 0 bases from J, the gap between germline ends came to 18 bases. The CDR3 totals 17 residues. The CDR3 coding sequence is TGTGCCAGCAGCTCCGATCGGGCGGTCAATAGCAATCAGCCCCAGCATTTT. It translates to CASSSDRAVNSNQPQHF.

The V call is TRBV4-3, the J call TRBJ2-5, with D tentatively TRBD1 (5 bases). Germline CDR1 and CDR2: LGHNA and YSLEER. V lost 0 bases and J lost 4, with 12 bases in between. The CDR3 has 15 residues. DNA for the CDR3: TGCGCCAGCAGCCAAGATGCTTGGCAGGGAGAGACCCAGTACTTC. Protein product: CASSQDAWQGETQYF.

The V and J genes are TRBV10-1 and TRBJ2-5, with 10 positions matching TRBD1. The CDR3 consists of 17 residues. The trim removed 6 bases at V and 0 bases at J, leaving 10 bases unmatched. Germline CDR1 WNHNN, CDR2 SYGVQD (reference sequence). The CDR3 region has the DNA TGCGCCAGCAGGGCCTCCTCGACAGGGGGCTACCAAGAGACCCAGTACTTC. This codes for CASRASSTGGYQETQYF.

In this sample, this clone turned up a few times. The chain links TRBV18 to TRBJ1-1; D is unresolved. Germline CDR1 KGHSH, CDR2 LQKENI. The CDR3 runs to 13 residues. V was clipped by 1 base and J by 1 base, with 4 bases between them. CDR3 amino acids: CASSPRENTEAFF. The CDR3, as DNA: TGTGCCAGCTCACCACGGGAGAACACTGAAGCTTTCTTT.

The J gene is TRBJ2-7, the V gene TRBV13; D is uncertain. This CDR3 comprises 13 residues. V was trimmed by 0 bases and J by 3 bases, leaving 6 bases between them. Looked up from germline, CDR1 is PRHDT and CDR2 is FYEKMQ (reference sequence). In DNA, the CDR3 is TGTGCCAGCAGCTTAGGAGTTTTCTACGAGCAGTACTTC. Protein sequence: CASSLGVFYEQYF.

This rearrangement joins TRBV11-3 to TRBJ1-2; the D is unclear. V lost 7 bases and J 5 bases, leaving 14 bases between the germline ends. This CDR3 has 13 amino acids. Germline V gives CDR1 SGHNT, CDR2 YENEEA. The CDR3 DNA follows: TGTGCCAGCACCGGCGAGCAGACATATGGCTACACCTTC. It translates to CASTGEQTYGYTF.

V gene TRBV15 combines with J gene TRBJ2-7; 10 bases are a match to TRBD1. The CDR3 length is 15 residues. Looked up from germline, CDR1 is LNHNV and CDR2 is YYDKDF (reference sequence). V lost 3 bases, J lost 6 bases, and 8 bases stayed unmatched. As DNA, the CDR3 is TGTGCCACCAGCAGCGCGACAGGGGGCTCAGCCGAGCAGTACTTC. It codes for CATSSATGGSAEQYF. Together with reference TRBV15 and TRBJ2-7, the CDR3 gives the full variable domain: DAMVIQNPRYQVTQFGKPVTLSCSQTLNHNVMYWYQQKSSQAPKLLFHYYDKDFNNEADTPDNFQSRRPNTSFCFLDIRSPGLGDTAMYLCATSSATGGSAEQYFGPGTRLTVT.

The genes are TRBV7-3 and TRBJ2-1, with TRBD1 as a possible D gene (6 bases). Trimming took 5 bases from V and 11 from J, leaving 13 bases between them. CDR1 is SGHTA and CDR2 is FQGTGA in the germline V gene. The CDR3 is made up of 12 amino acids. CDR3 sequence: CASSRPQGKQFF. DNA of the CDR3: TGTGCCAGCAGCCGCCCACAGGGAAAGCAGTTCTTC. Complete variable domain (other parts from reference TRBV7-3 and TRBJ2-1): GAGVSQTPSNKVTEKGKYVELRCDPISGHTALYWYRQSLGQGPEFLIYFQGTGAADDSGLPNDRFFAVRPEGSVSTLKIQRTERGDSAVYLCASSRPQGKQFFGPGTRLTVL.

This clone was observed a handful of times. The chain has TRBV28 and TRBJ2-2; 8 bases are a match to TRBD1. This CDR3 has 17 amino acids. V lost 3 bases to trimming and J lost 4 bases; unmatched junction nucleotides: 10. Germline loops: CDR1 MDHEN, CDR2 SYDVKM. The CDR3 coding sequence is TGTGCCAGCAGTTTTTCCGCAGGACAGGGCTTCACCGGGGAGCTGTTTTTT. Protein product: CASSFSAGQGFTGELFF.

There are a few counts of this clone. The chain employs TRBV25-1 and TRBJ2-5; 11 bases map to TRBD1. V shed 3 bases, J shed 3 bases, and the junction held 6 bases outside the gene matches. The CDR3 runs 16 residues. CDR1 MGHDK and CDR2 SYGVNS come from the germline V gene. Written as DNA, the CDR3 is TGTGCCAGCAGTGAGGACAGGGGGCTGTACAAAGAGACCCAGTACTTC. It codes for CASSEDRGLYKETQYF.

CDR3 sequence: CASSLGGSTYEQYF. CDR3 DNA sequence: TGTGCCAGCAGCCTCGGAGGGTCTACCTACGAGCAGTACTTC. J is TRBJ2-7 and V is TRBV14; D possibly corresponds to TRBD2 (6 bases). Trimming stripped 4 bases from V and 2 bases from J, with 12 bases between. Germline-derived CDR1 and CDR2 are SGHDN and FVKESK. The CDR3 spans 14 residues.

This sequence joins TRBV29-1 and TRBJ2-7; 12 nucleotides agree with TRBD2. V was pared by 3 bases and J by 4 bases, with 4 bases of the junction left unmatched. CDR1 and CDR2 from the germline V gene are SQVTM and ANQGSEA. The CDR3 has 14 residues. The CDR3 DNA follows: TGCAGCGTTGATGGACTAGCGGGACCGTACGAGCAGTACTTC. Its protein product is CSVDGLAGPYEQYF.

This clone was seen only a few times. CDR3 coding DNA: TGTGCCAGCAGCTTAGCCGGGGGTACCTACGAGCAGTACTTC. Its translation is CASSLAGGTYEQYF. The chain carries TRBV7-6 and TRBJ2-7, with D perhaps matching TRBD2 (6 bases). CDR1 SGHVS and CDR2 FNYEAQ come from the germline V gene. Trimming left V 0 bases short and J 2 bases short, with 8 bases between. This CDR3 is built from 14 residues.

The gene calls are TRBV6-5 and TRBJ1-6; no firm D call. V was trimmed by 7 bases and J by 11 bases, leaving 21 bases between them. The CDR3 sequence is 15 residues long. The germline CDR1 and CDR2 sequences are MNHEY and SVGAGI. The CDR3 DNA reads as TGTGCCAGCACCCAACCCGGGGTACCGAACCCACCCCTCCACTTT. Residues: CASTQPGVPNPPLHF.